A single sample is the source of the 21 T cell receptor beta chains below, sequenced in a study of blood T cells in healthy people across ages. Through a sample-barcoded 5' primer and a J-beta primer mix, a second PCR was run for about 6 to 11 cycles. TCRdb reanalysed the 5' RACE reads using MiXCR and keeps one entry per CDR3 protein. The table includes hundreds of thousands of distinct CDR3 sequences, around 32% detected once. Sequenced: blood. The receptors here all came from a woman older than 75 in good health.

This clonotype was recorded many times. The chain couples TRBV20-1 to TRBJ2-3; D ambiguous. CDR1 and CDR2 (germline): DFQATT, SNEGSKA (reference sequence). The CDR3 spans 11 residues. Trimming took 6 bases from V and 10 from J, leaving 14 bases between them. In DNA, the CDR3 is TGCAGTGCCTTGAGGACGTCACCGCAGTATTTT. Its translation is CSALRTSPQYF.

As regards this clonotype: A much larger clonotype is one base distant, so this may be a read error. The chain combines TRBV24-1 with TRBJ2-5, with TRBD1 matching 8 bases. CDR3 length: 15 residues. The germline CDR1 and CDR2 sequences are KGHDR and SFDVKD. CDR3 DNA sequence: TGTGCCACCAGTGCCCCGACAGGGGAGCAAGAGCCCCAGTACTTC. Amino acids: CATSAPTGEQEPQYF.

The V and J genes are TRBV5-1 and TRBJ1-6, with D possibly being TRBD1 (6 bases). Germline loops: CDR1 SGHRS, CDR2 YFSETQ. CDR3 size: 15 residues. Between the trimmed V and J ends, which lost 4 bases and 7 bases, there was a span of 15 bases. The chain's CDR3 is CASSGGRAWNSPLHF. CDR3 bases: TGCGCCAGCAGCGGGGGCAGGGCTTGGAATTCACCCCTCCACTTT.

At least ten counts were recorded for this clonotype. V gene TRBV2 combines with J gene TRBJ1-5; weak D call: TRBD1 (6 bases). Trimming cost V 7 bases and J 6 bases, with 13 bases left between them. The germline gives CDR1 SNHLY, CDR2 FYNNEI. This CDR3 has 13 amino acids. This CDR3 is CASTLYRAQPQHF. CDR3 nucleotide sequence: TGTGCCAGCACCCTTTACAGGGCTCAGCCCCAGCATTTT.

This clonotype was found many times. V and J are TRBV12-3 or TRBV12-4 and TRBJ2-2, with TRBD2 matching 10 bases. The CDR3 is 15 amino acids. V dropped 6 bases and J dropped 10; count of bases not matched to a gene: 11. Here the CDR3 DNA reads TGTGCCAGCAGCCCACGAGCGGGGGGGCCTGTGGAGCTGTTTTTT. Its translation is CASSPRAGGPVELFF.

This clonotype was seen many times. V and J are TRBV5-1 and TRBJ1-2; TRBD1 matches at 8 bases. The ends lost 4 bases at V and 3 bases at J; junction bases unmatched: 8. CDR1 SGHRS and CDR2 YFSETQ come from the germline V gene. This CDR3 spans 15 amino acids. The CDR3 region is CASSLGQGKDYGYTF. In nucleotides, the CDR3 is TGCGCCAGCAGCCTCGGACAGGGTAAAGACTATGGCTACACCTTC.

The CDR3, as DNA: TGTGCCAGCAGACGCGCAGGGGGCATCACAGATACGCAGTATTTT. Translation gives CASRRAGGITDTQYF. The V call is TRBV12-3 or TRBV12-4, the J call TRBJ2-3, with 8 positions matching TRBD1. The CDR3 length is 15 residues. With 6 bases clipped from V and 2 bases from J, the junction kept 7 bases outside the gene matches.

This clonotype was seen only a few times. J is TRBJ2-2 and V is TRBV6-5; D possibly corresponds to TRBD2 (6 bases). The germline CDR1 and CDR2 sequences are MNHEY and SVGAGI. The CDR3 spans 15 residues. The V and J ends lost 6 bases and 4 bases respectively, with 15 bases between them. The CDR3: CASSPGQAGTGELFF. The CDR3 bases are TGTGCCAGCAGCCCCGGCCAAGCGGGCACCGGGGAGCTGTTTTTT.

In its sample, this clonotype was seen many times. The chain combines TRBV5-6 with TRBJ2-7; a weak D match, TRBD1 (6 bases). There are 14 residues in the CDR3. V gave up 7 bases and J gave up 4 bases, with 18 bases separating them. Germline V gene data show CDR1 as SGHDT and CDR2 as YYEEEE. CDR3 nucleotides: TGTGCCAGCCGAGTACAGGGTGAAGGGTACGAGCAGTACTTC. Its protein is CASRVQGEGYEQYF.

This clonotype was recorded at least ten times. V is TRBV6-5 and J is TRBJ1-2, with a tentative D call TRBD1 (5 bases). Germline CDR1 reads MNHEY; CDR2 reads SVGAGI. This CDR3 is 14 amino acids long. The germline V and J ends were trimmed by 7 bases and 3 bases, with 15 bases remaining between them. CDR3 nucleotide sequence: TGTGCCAGCACCTCACCGGGACGGCACTATGGCTACACCTTC. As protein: CASTSPGRHYGYTF.

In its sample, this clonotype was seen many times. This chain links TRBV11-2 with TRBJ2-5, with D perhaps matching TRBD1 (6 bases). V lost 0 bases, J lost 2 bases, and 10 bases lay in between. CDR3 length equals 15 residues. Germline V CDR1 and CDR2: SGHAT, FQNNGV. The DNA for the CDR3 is TGTGCCAGCAGCTTAGACAGGGGTGAACAAGAGACCCAGTACTTC. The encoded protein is CASSLDRGEQETQYF.

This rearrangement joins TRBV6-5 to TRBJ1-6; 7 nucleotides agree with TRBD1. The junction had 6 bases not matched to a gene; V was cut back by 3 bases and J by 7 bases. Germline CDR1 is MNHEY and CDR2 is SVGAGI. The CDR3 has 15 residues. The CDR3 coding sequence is TGTGCCAGCAGTTATGGAGGGGGCAGAAATTCACCCCTCCACTTT. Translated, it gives CASSYGGGRNSPLHF.

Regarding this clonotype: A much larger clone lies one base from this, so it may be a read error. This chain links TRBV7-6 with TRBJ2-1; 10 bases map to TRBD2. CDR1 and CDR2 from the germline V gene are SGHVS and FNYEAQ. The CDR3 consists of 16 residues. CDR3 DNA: TGTGCCAGCAGCGCCCTACTAGCGGGGAGCTACAATGGGCAGTTCTTC. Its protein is CASSALLAGSYNGQFF.

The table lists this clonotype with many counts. The CDR3 sequence: CASSEAGGSATQYF. The DNA of the CDR3 is TGTGCCAGCAGTGAAGCAGGTGGTTCGGCGACCCAGTACTTC. This rearrangement joins TRBV6-1 to TRBJ2-7; D is undetermined. With the DNA end fitting TRBJ2-5 better, the J assignment may be wrong. In germline, CDR1 is MNHNS, CDR2 SASEGT. This CDR3 has 14 residues.

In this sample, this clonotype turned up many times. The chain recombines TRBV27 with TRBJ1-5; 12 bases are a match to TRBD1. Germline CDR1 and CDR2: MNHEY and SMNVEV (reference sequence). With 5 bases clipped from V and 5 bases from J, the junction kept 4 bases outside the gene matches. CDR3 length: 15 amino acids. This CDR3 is CASSPGQGAYQPQHF. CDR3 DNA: TGTGCCAGCAGTCCGGGACAGGGGGCTTATCAGCCCCAGCATTTT.

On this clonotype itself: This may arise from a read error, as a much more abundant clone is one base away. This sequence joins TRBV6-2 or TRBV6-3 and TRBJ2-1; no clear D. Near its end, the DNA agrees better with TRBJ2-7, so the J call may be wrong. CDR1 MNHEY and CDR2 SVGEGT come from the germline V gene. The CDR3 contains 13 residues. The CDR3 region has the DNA TGTGCCAGCAGTTACAAGGCAGACAATGAGCAGTACTTC. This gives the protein CASSYKADNEQYF.

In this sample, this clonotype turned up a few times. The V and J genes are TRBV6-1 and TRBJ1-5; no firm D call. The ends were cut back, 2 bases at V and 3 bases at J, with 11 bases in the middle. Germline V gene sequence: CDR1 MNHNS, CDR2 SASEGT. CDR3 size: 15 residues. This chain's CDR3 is CASSELGQLNQPQHF. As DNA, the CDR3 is TGTGCCAGCAGTGAACTGGGTCAGCTCAATCAGCCCCAGCATTTT.

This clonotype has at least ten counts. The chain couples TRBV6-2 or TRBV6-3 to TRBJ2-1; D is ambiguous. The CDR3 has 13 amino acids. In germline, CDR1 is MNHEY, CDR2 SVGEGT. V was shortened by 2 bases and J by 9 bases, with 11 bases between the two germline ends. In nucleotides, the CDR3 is TGTGCCAGCAGTTACCTGGCCGCATCTGAGCAGTTCTTC. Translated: CASSYLAASEQFF.

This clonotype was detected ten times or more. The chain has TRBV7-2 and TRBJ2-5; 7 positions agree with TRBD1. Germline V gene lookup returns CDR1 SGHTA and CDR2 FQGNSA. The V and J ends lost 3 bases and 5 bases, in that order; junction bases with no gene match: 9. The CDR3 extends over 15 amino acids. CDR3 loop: CASSFEGAIKETQYF. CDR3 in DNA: TGTGCCAGCAGCTTTGAGGGGGCCATAAAGGAGACCCAGTACTTC. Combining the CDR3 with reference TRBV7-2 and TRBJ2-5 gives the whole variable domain GAGVSQSPSNKVTEKGKDVELRCDPISGHTALYWYRQSLGQGLEFLIYFQGNSAPDKSGLPSDRFSAERTGGSVSTLTIQRTQQEDSAVYLCASSFEGAIKETQYFGPGTRLLVL.

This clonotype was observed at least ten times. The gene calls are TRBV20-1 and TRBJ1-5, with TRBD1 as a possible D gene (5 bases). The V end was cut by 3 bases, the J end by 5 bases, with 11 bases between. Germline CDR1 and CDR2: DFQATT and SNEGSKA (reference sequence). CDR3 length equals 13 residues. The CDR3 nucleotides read TGCAGTGCTAGTATCCGGGACCATCAGCCCCAGCATTTT. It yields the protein CSASIRDHQPQHF.

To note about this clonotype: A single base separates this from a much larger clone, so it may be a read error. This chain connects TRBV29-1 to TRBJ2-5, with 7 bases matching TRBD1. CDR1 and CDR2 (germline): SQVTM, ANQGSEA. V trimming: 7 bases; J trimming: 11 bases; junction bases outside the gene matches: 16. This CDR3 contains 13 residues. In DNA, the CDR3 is TGCAGCGGGCGACAGGGTTCCTTAAGGGAGCAGTACTTC. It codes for CSGRQGSLREQYF.